This record concerns one TCR beta chain sequence. Its antigen has not been determined. It has no much larger one-base neighbor in the sample; base qualities were not kept. TCRbeta CDR3 regions were amplified from genomic DNA using the immunoSEQ Assay, a bias-controlled multiplex PCR. In the paper's pipeline: The number of nucleated cells in each sample was estimated by amplification of reference gene primers within the assay. To quantify the absolute abundance of each unique TCRbeta CDR3 rearrangement, sequence reads were collapsed and filtered. For each sample, productive Simpson clonality was calculated by taking the square root of Simpson's diversity index across productive rearrangements. This is the immuneACCESS table as TCRdb keeps it, with only in-frame sequences that have V and J called. A part of the clones is gone; compared with another copy, unresolved V genes explain less than half, and the rest is unexplained. V, J and clone size reflect that table, while D and trimming were determined from the DNA. The sample table records 200,000 to 300,000 clones; less than 90% of these occur just once. The leading ten clones occupy nearly 2% of the sample.

In the germline V gene (reference sequence), CDR1 corresponds to PRHDT and CDR2 to FYEKMQ. The junction shows trimming of 5 bases on V and 8 bases on J, and the gene matches do not reach 5 bases of it. CDR3 length: 13 amino acids, cysteine to phenylalanine. Only the CDR3 DNA is retained, 39 bases long and in frame from the first base. Collaborating institutions collected whole blood in K2EDTA tubes following their own protocols. For TCRbeta analysis, collaborators shipped samples as frozen whole blood, isolated PBMCs, or DNA extracted from either of those sample types. The sample belongs to a study of blood T cell repertoires in COVID-19 (TCRdb year 2020). A note on the overall study: Samples from collaborators originated in the United States, Italy and Spain and spanned both the acute and convalescent phases of COVID-19. The material from the prospective study consisted of cDNA or gDNA derived from T cells, B-cell-depleted T cells, or PBMCs. Subjects who had been exposed to COVID-19, were actively infected with it, or had recovered from it provided the deeply sampled blood TCRbeta repertoires that made up the dataset. The repertoires were released in a freely available public database intended as a resource for research on the immune response to SARS-CoV-2. The samples were drawn from the first 160 participants of the ongoing ImmuneRACE study and from 1,254 subjects provided by 6 global collaborators. A de-identified subject ID, COVID-19 status, age in years and sex were almost always included in the sample metadata. HLA class I and class II types, where available, came from metadata supplied by the sample provider rather than from assay-based typing. The investigation overall reported the following: How much clinical and demographic metadata was included differed by source and by participant, and the metadata was provided uncurated.

Recombination linked TRBV13 to TRBJ2-1; TRBD2 aligns with 8 central bases. Sequencing was carried out using peripheral blood. The clonotype comes from a man aged 25-45 years with active or convalescent COVID-19. In nucleotide form, the sequence is TGTGCCAGCAGCCGGGGGGGCTTGGATGAGCAGTTCTTC. This is translated as CASSRGGLDEQFF.